What follows describes a single T cell receptor beta chain. The antigen it binds to is not known. No base quality values were provided; no much bigger clone lies one nucleotide off. TCRbeta CDR3 regions were amplified from genomic DNA by means of the immunoSEQ Assay, a bias-controlled multiplex PCR. Processing in the source paper ran as follows. Within the assay, amplification of reference gene primers was used to estimate how many nucleated cells each sample contained. To quantify the absolute abundance of each unique TCRbeta CDR3 rearrangement, sequence reads were collapsed and filtered. For each sample, productive Simpson clonality was calculated as the square root of Simpson's diversity index across productive rearrangements. TCRdb obtained this table from immuneACCESS and retained in-frame rearrangements with V and J assigned. These tables miss some clones; where compared with another copy, unresolved V genes account for less than half of the shortfall, and the remainder is unexplained. V, J and clone size were drawn from that table, and D and trimming were deduced from the DNA. This sample holds over 35,000 clones; 91% were observed only once. Approximately 15% of the sample is in the top ten clones.

The sample originates from a study of blood T cell repertoires in COVID-19 (dated by TCRdb to 2019 to 2021). Some background on the complete study: The collaborator samples originated in the United States, Italy and Spain and spanned the acute and convalescent phases of COVID-19. The prospective study material was composed of cDNA or gDNA derived from T cells, B-cell-depleted T cells, or PBMCs. Subjects who had been exposed to COVID-19, were actively infected with it, or had recovered from it provided the deeply sampled blood TCRbeta repertoires that made up the dataset. A freely available public database, intended as a resource for researchers studying the immune response to SARS-CoV-2, is where the repertoires were released. Samples were obtained from the ongoing ImmuneRACE study (first 160 participants) and from 1,254 subjects provided by 6 global collaborators. A de-identified subject ID, COVID-19 status, age in years and sex were almost always included in the sample metadata. Where HLA class I and class II types were available, the types were taken from metadata supplied by the sample provider, not from assay-based typing. On the study overall, not on this receptor specifically: Clinical and demographic metadata were provided uncurated, with the amount varying by source and participant.

Each collaborating institution followed its own protocols to collect whole blood in K2EDTA tubes. Collaborator samples were shipped for TCRbeta analysis as frozen whole blood, isolated PBMCs, or DNA extracted from either sample type. V is clipped by 10 bases and J by 9 bases, and the sequence between their germline boundaries is 19 bases long. The germline V gene provides CDR1 SNHLY and CDR2 FYNNEI. Spanning cysteine to phenylalanine, the CDR3 consists of 13 amino acids. Of all the DNA, just the CDR3 is kept, 39 bases in frame from base 1. The clonotype was recovered from a woman aged 30 to 39 in a cohort sampled during active COVID-19. This sequence uses TRBV2 and TRBJ2-1; possibly the D gene is TRBD2, per 6 matching bases. The specimen sequenced was peripheral blood. The CDR3 protein sequence reads: CATGSTFRAEQFF. In nucleotide form, the sequence is TGTGCCACCGGGAGCACCTTCCGGGCTGAGCAGTTCTTC.